One sample yielded the 20 T cell receptor beta chains listed below, sequenced in a study of blood T cell repertoires in COVID-19. The assay was immunoSEQ multiplex PCR, and TCRdb's table has in-frame clones only and misses some. The sample shows 200,000 to 300,000 clones, around 87% of them seen only once. Material for sequencing was peripheral blood. These receptors were collected from a woman in her fifties or sixties with COVID-19, enrolled during active disease.

The V gene is TRBV6-2 or TRBV6-3, the J gene TRBJ2-3; 9 nucleotides line up with TRBD2. The germline V gene encodes CDR1 MNHEY and CDR2 SVGEGT. The CDR3 sequence is 17 residues long. The J segment lost 1 base and the V segment lost 6 bases, leaving 11 bases of the junction unmatched. CDR3 DNA: TGTGCCAGCAGCTGGCTTAGAGTAGCGGGAGGCACAGATACGCAGTATTTT. Its translation is CASSWLRVAGGTDTQYF.

The CDR3 loop reads CASSLAGQLAGTYEQYF. CDR3 nucleotide sequence: TGTGCCAGCAGCTTGGCGGGTCAGTTAGCGGGCACCTACGAGCAGTACTTC. The chain carries TRBV5-5 and TRBJ2-7, with 7 bases aligning to TRBD2. Looked up from germline, CDR1 is SGHKS and CDR2 is YYEKEE (reference sequence). The V gene end was trimmed by 0 bases and the J gene end by 2 bases; junction bases not matched to a gene: 11. The CDR3 is made up of 17 amino acids.

The V and J genes are TRBV18 and TRBJ1-3; 7 bases match TRBD1. This CDR3 region has 15 residues. V shed 3 bases, J shed 2 bases, and the junction held 4 bases outside the gene matches. CDR1 KGHSH and CDR2 LQKENI come from the germline V gene. CDR3 sequence reads: CASSPIRGPGNTIYF. The DNA of the CDR3 is TGTGCCAGCTCACCCATTAGGGGGCCTGGAAACACCATATATTTT.

This chain joins TRBV6-5 and TRBJ2-3; 7 bases align to TRBD1. CDR3 length: 15 amino acids. The germline V gene has CDR1 MNHEY and CDR2 SVGAGI. Trimming cost V 9 bases and J 0 bases; bases outside gene matches: 9. The CDR3 protein is CASRRQGASTDTQYF. The CDR3 coding sequence is TGTGCCAGTAGGCGACAGGGAGCTAGCACAGATACGCAGTATTTT.

CDR3 nucleotide sequence: TGTGCCAGCAGCTACCGGACTGGTGCGGCATACAATGAGCAGTTCTTC. Protein product: CASSYRTGAAYNEQFF. This sequence joins TRBV14 and TRBJ2-1; perhaps TRBD2 as D (5 bases). Germline values: CDR1 SGHDN, CDR2 FVKESK. The CDR3 runs 16 residues. V lost 5 bases and J lost 4, with 18 bases in between.

The CDR3 reads CASSPNRDATQHF. The DNA of the CDR3 is TGTGCCAGCAGCCCAAACAGGGACGCGACCCAGCATTTT. V gene TRBV4-2 combines with J gene TRBJ1-5; D may be TRBD1 (6 bases). Deletions cut 4 bases from V and 11 bases from J, with 15 bases between. The CDR3 runs to 13 residues. The V gene's germline CDR1 is LGHNA and CDR2 YNFKEQ.

This rearrangement joins TRBV7-9 to TRBJ1-1, with D unresolved. CDR1 and CDR2 (germline): SEHNR, FQNEAQ (reference sequence). The CDR3 spans 15 residues. The CDR3 bases are TGTGCTTGTCGCATCGCGCAAACCATGAACACTGAAGCTTTCTTT. It translates to CACRIAQTMNTEAFF.

The chain combines TRBV12-3 or TRBV12-4 with TRBJ1-2, with TRBD1 as a possible D gene (5 bases). Trimming removed 3 bases at V and 11 bases at J, with 10 bases between. This CDR3 contains 11 residues. The CDR3 loop reads CASSLGLWYTF. CDR3 nucleotide sequence: TGTGCCAGCAGTTTGGGGCTTTGGTACACCTTC.

CDR3: CATSDPGRSTDTQYF. CDR3 nucleotide sequence: TGTGCCACCAGTGATCCCGGGAGAAGCACAGATACGCAGTATTTT. This rearrangement joins TRBV24-1 to TRBJ2-3; maybe TRBD2 (6 bases). The germline V gene encodes CDR1 KGHDR and CDR2 SFDVKD. Trimming took 3 bases from V and 0 from J, leaving 9 bases between them. The CDR3 loop spans 15 amino acids.

The V gene is TRBV5-1, the J gene TRBJ1-3, with D maybe TRBD1 (5 bases). The CDR3 consists of 16 residues. The V end lost 3 bases, the J end lost 0 bases, and 13 bases lay between the germline ends. Germline V lookup: CDR1 SGHRS, CDR2 YFSETQ. CDR3 DNA sequence: TGCGCCAGCAGCTCACAGGTTCAGAGCTCTGGAAACACCATATATTTT. Residues: CASSSQVQSSGNTIYF.

The rearrangement uses TRBV5-1 and TRBJ1-3; the D is unclear. The germline V and J ends were trimmed by 0 bases and 0 bases, with 7 bases remaining between them. The germline V gene has CDR1 SGHRS and CDR2 YFSETQ. The CDR3 loop spans 15 amino acids. The CDR3 loop reads CASSLDGSSGNTIYF. CDR3 nucleotides: TGCGCCAGCAGCTTGGACGGGAGCTCTGGAAACACCATATATTTT.

This chain joins TRBV5-1 and TRBJ2-7; 10 nucleotides match TRBD1. The germline gives CDR1 SGHRS, CDR2 YFSETQ. The V gene end was trimmed by 1 base and the J gene end by 2 bases; junction bases not matched to a gene: 3. This CDR3 region has 15 residues. DNA for the CDR3: TGCGCCAGCAGCTTGAACGGACAGGGGGCCTACGAGCAGTACTTC. Its protein is CASSLNGQGAYEQYF.

This chain joins TRBV30 and TRBJ1-1; the D is unclear. The germline V gene has CDR1 GTSNPN and CDR2 SVGIG (reference sequence). With 1 base removed from V and 0 bases from J, the gap between germline ends came to 6 bases. This CDR3 is 13 amino acids long. This CDR3 is CAWSGRLNTEAFF. DNA for the CDR3: TGTGCCTGGAGTGGCAGGCTGAACACTGAAGCTTTCTTT. Full variable domain (rest looked up from reference TRBV30 and TRBJ1-1): SQTIHQWPATLVQPVGSPLSLECTVEGTSNPNLYWYRQAAGRGLQLLFYSVGIGQISSEVPQNLSASRPQDRQFILSSKKLLLSDSGFYLCAWSGRLNTEAFFGQGTRLTVV.

This chain uses TRBV11-3 with TRBJ2-3, with 7 bases that match TRBD1. The CDR3 is made up of 16 amino acids. Germline lookup yields CDR1 SGHNT and CDR2 YENEEA. The ends lost 5 bases at V and 4 bases at J; junction bases unmatched: 12. The CDR3 DNA reads TGTGCCAGCAGCCCCGGACAGGTGGGAATGGCAGATACGCAGTATTTT. This translates into CASSPGQVGMADTQYF.

The V call is TRBV24-1, the J call TRBJ1-1; 7 bases agree with TRBD1. The CDR3 is 13 residues long. CDR1 KGHDR and CDR2 SFDVKD come from the germline V gene. J was trimmed by 7 bases and V by 2 bases; bases with no gene match: 3. The CDR3: CATSDWGTDEAFF. CDR3 in DNA: TGTGCCACCAGTGATTGGGGGACAGATGAAGCTTTCTTT.

V usage is TRBV5-1 and J usage is TRBJ1-6; 9 bases match TRBD1. The CDR3 loop spans 21 amino acids. Germline assignment: CDR1 SGHRS and CDR2 YFSETQ. V lost 4 bases and J lost 0; bases outside the gene matches: 17. The CDR3 reads CASSLLTRDRASSSYNSPLHF. The CDR3 DNA reads as TGCGCCAGCAGCCTACTTACCCGGGACAGGGCATCGAGCTCCTATAATTCACCCCTCCACTTT.

This chain joins TRBV30 and TRBJ2-2; D not resolved. The V end was cut by 3 bases, the J end by 3 bases, with 8 bases between. Germline V lookup: CDR1 GTSNPN, CDR2 SVGIG (reference sequence). The CDR3 runs to 13 residues. In DNA form, the CDR3 reads TGTGCCTGGAGAGAAGCGTACACCGGGGAGCTGTTTTTT. Protein product: CAWREAYTGELFF.

The chain carries TRBV27 and TRBJ1-1; 8 bases match TRBD1. J gave up 5 bases and V 5 bases, and 4 bases lay outside the gene matches. Germline V gives CDR1 MNHEY, CDR2 SMNVEV (reference sequence). The CDR3 is 13 residues long. The CDR3 region is CASSPNRGTEAFF. DNA for the CDR3: TGTGCCAGCAGTCCCAACAGGGGGACTGAAGCTTTCTTT.

The J gene is TRBJ2-1, the V gene TRBV6-5, with 10 nucleotides matching TRBD2. V dropped 7 bases and J dropped 3; count of bases not matched to a gene: 6. This CDR3 has 15 amino acids. The germline V gene has CDR1 MNHEY and CDR2 SVGAGI. DNA of the CDR3: TGTGCCAGCATGGAGCGGGAGGGCAGCTACAATGAGCAGTTCTTC. It codes for CASMEREGSYNEQFF.

J is TRBJ2-7 and V is TRBV11-2; 9 nucleotides align to TRBD2. The V segment lost 5 bases and the J segment 2 bases; nucleotides outside the gene matches: 7. CDR1 SGHAT and CDR2 FQNNGV come from the germline V gene. The CDR3 length is 15 residues. The CDR3 nucleotides read TGTGCCAGCAGCGTAGGTCTAGCGGGAACCTACGAGCAGTACTTC. Protein sequence: CASSVGLAGTYEQYF.